This T cell receptor (beta chain) was observed in a study of graft-versus-host responses after intestinal transplantation. Study-wide context: All of the recipients had induction that used anti-thymocyte globulin, then tacrolimus and steroids for approximately 3 years. General study results and limits: The recipient marrow held GvH clones, and some of them showed up first in ileum or blood. HvG clone declines early post-transplant were associated with peak circulating GvH levels.

The CDR3 runs to 16 residues. Trimming removed 5 bases from V and 5 bases from J; junction bases left unmatched: 14. CDR1 is LNHNV and CDR2 is YYDKDF in the germline V gene (reference sequence). Turning to this clone: What it recognizes is unknown.

Profiled with immunoSEQ multiplex PCR; TCRdb holds only in-frame clones, not every one. The repertoire holds roughly 100,000 clones, over 85% seen once, with less than 1.5% in the top ten. The TCR was taken from a human donor who received an intestinal transplant. V and J are TRBV15 and TRBJ2-7, with 8 nucleotides matching TRBD1. Specimen: unstimulated CD8+ T cells sorted from spleen or lymph node cells, collected before intestinal transplant. The CDR3 bases are TGTGCCACCAGCCTAAAATGGCAGGGGGCATCCGACGAGCAGTACTTC. Residues: CATSLKWQGASDEQYF.